This passage covers 23 T cell receptor beta chains from one sample sequenced in a study of T cell clonality in common variable immunodeficiency. Whole-study findings and limits: In common variable immunodeficiency, TCR beta chains reportedly carried fewer deletions and N-nucleotide insertions.

Their antigens remain unidentified. Assay: immunoSEQ multiplex PCR; the TCRdb copy retains only in-frame clones and omits some. Observed in the sample are 25,000 or so clones, none of them singletons. Sequencing was carried out using peripheral blood mononuclear cells. The receptor source for this set is a human donor with common variable immunodeficiency.

On this clone: Coverage ceases 3 residues before the CDR3 finishes, and the germline J gene fills in the end. The chain employs TRBV11-2 and TRBJ2-7; D unclear. The ends were cut back, 7 bases at V and 1 base at J, with 5 bases in the middle. The CDR3 sequence is 11 residues long. The germline V gene encodes CDR1 SGHAT and CDR2 FQNNGV. The chain's CDR3 is CASTQSYEQYF. CDR3 DNA, as far as it was read: TGTGCCAGCACCCAGTCCTACGAG. The variable domain in full, completed from reference TRBV11-2 and TRBJ2-7, reads EAGVAQSPRYKIIEKRQSVAFWCNPISGHATLYWYQQILGQGPKLLIQFQNNGVVDDSQLPKDRFSAERLKGVDSTLKIQPAKLEDSAVYLCASTQSYEQYFGPGTRLTVT.

Ten or more counts support this clone. The CDR3 is cut off 3 residues early in the read; its end comes from the germline J gene. This rearrangement joins TRBV29-1 to TRBJ2-3, with TRBD1 matching over 7 bases. The junction had 8 bases not matched to a gene; V was cut back by 6 bases and J by 2 bases. The CDR3 spans 14 residues. CDR1 is SQVTM and CDR2 is ANQGSEA in the germline V gene. The CDR3 loop reads CSVAQGWFTDTQYF. The CDR3 DNA, read in part, is TGCAGCGTCGCACAGGGGTGGTTCACAGATACG.

This clone came up many times. Sequencing ends 3 residues short of the CDR3 end; the germline J gene provides the rest. The gene calls are TRBV5-6 and TRBJ1-2; perhaps TRBD1 as D (5 bases). Germline lookup yields CDR1 SGHDT and CDR2 YYEEEE. This CDR3 contains 12 residues. The CDR3 protein is CASSGSQGKYTF. The sequenced CDR3 bases are TGTGCCAGCAGCGGTTCGCAGGGAAAA. Based on the CDR3 plus reference TRBV5-6 and TRBJ1-2, the full variable domain is DAGVTQSPTHLIKTRGQQVTLRCSPKSGHDTVSWYQQALGQGPQFIFQYYEEEERQRGNFPDRFSGHQFPNYSSELNVNALLLGDSALYLCASSGSQGKYTFGSGTRLTVV.

This clone was seen at least ten times. The CDR3 end lies 3 residues beyond the end of the read and is filled in from the germline J gene. The chain couples TRBV5-1 to TRBJ1-1; D perhaps matches TRBD1 (5 bases). The CDR3 runs 15 residues. Germline V gene sequence: CDR1 SGHRS, CDR2 YFSETQ. V was shortened by 4 bases and J by 5 bases, with 18 bases between the two germline ends. This chain's CDR3 is CASSLAGLPGTEAFF. Incomplete CDR3 DNA: TGCGCCAGCAGCCTGGCGGGACTGCCAGGGACTGAA.

This clone has only a few counts. With the read ending 3 residues before the CDR3 end, the germline J gene is used to fill in that end. J is TRBJ1-1 and V is TRBV2, with TRBD1 matching over 9 bases. Germline CDR1 SNHLY, CDR2 FYNNEI. This CDR3 contains 13 residues. The V gene end was trimmed by 11 bases and the J gene end by 1 base; junction bases not matched to a gene: 5. The CDR3 spells CAGRGQGNTEAFF. CDR3 DNA, as far as it was read: TGTGCCGGGCGGGGACAGGGGAACACTGAA. Full variable domain (rest looked up from reference TRBV2 and TRBJ1-1): EPEVTQTPSHQVTQMGQEVILRCVPISNHLYFYWYRQILGQKVEFLVSFYNNEISEKSEIFDDQFSVERPDGSNFTLKIRSTKLEDSAMYFCAGRGQGNTEAFFGQGTRLTVV.

This clone was detected a few times. The read halts 3 residues ahead of the CDR3 end, with the missing end drawn from the germline J gene. This rearrangement joins TRBV18 to TRBJ2-3, with TRBD2 as a possible D gene (6 bases). Trimming pared 2 bases from V and 0 bases from J, leaving 9 bases between. CDR1 is KGHSH, CDR2 LQKENI, per germline. There are 15 residues in the CDR3. Partial CDR3 DNA: TGTGCCAGCTCACCAGGCGGGGTTAGCACAGATACG. This translates into CASSPGGVSTDT. Given in full, the CDR3 is CASSPGGVSTDTQYF.

Comment on this clone: The read ends 3 residues early relative to the CDR3; the germline J gene fills the gap. This chain links TRBV19 with TRBJ2-7, with D perhaps matching TRBD2 (6 bases). In germline, CDR1 is LNHDA, CDR2 SQIVND (reference sequence). The V gene lost 5 bases and the J gene lost 4 bases, with 21 bases spanning the gap. The CDR3 covers 16 residues. CDR3 in amino acids: CASSRTGTAGTYEQYF. Incomplete CDR3 DNA: TGTGCCAGTAGTCGCACGGGCACGGCAGGGACTTACGAG.

This clone came up many times. The read ends 3 residues shy of where the CDR3 ends; the end is completed using the germline J gene. The rearrangement links TRBV20-1 to TRBJ2-5, with 11 bases lining up with TRBD2. The CDR3 has 19 residues. Germline V gives CDR1 DFQATT, CDR2 SNEGSKA (reference sequence). The V and J ends lost 0 bases and 2 bases, in that order; junction bases with no gene match: 14. CDR3 DNA, as far as it was read: TGCAGTGCTAGAGAGGGTGGGCTAGCGGGGGGCCTGATACAAGAGACC. It is translated as CSAREGGLAGGLIQET. The CDR3 in its entirety is CSAREGGLAGGLIQETQYF.

This clone was counted at least ten times. The CDR3 is cut off 3 residues early in the read; its end comes from the germline J gene. V and J are TRBV2 and TRBJ2-3; 9 positions agree with TRBD2. Trimming at V came to 6 bases and at J to 5 bases, leaving 9 bases not matched to a gene. This CDR3 contains 15 residues. The germline V gene has CDR1 SNHLY and CDR2 FYNNEI. CDR3 DNA, as far as it was read: TGTGCCAGCAGGGGGGCGGGAGGGTTTGGAGATACG. Protein sequence: CASRGAGGFGDT. The whole CDR3 sequence is CASRGAGGFGDTQYF.

This clone occurred many times. The sequenced fragment ends 3 residues before the CDR3 boundary, so the rest is inferred from the germline J gene. The chain recombines TRBV18 with TRBJ1-1; the match to TRBD1 covers 8 bases. The ends lost 3 bases at V and 1 base at J; junction bases unmatched: 7. CDR1 is KGHSH and CDR2 is LQKENI in the germline V gene. The CDR3 is 16 amino acids. Partial CDR3 DNA: TGTGCCAGCTCACCCCCCGACAGGGGATCGAACACTGAA. Translation: CASSPPDRGSNTE. The whole CDR3 is CASSPPDRGSNTEAFF.

This clone came up many times. Coverage ceases 3 residues before the CDR3 finishes, and the germline J gene fills in the end. The gene calls are TRBV5-4 and TRBJ2-5; D is unclear. Germline CDR1 and CDR2: SGHNT and YYREEE (reference sequence). The V end lost 0 bases, the J end lost 2 bases, and 5 bases lay between the germline ends. The CDR3 is 13 amino acids. CDR3 amino acids: CASSLDPQETQYF. The sequenced CDR3 bases are TGTGCCAGCAGCTTGGATCCGCAAGAGACC. Full variable domain (remainder filled in from reference TRBV5-4 and TRBJ2-5): ETGVTQSPTHLIKTRGQQVTLRCSSQSGHNTVSWYQQALGQGPQFIFQYYREEENGRGNFPPRFSGLQFPNYSSELNVNALELDDSALYLCASSLDPQETQYFGPGTRLLVL.

In this sample, this clone turned up many times. CDR3 residues: CASSPRDRGPIETQYF. CDR3 DNA, as far as it was read: TGCGCCAGCAGCCCCCGGGACAGGGGGCCAATAGAGACC. The chain couples TRBV5-1 to TRBJ2-5; 12 positions match TRBD1. Coverage ceases 3 residues before the CDR3 finishes, and the germline J gene fills in the end. Germline values: CDR1 SGHRS, CDR2 YFSETQ. V gave up 4 bases and J gave up 4 bases; unmatched junction bases: 8. CDR3 length: 16 residues.

Many counts were recorded for this clone. The read finishes 3 residues shy of the CDR3 end, and the germline J gene is used to complete it. The rearrangement links TRBV20-1 to TRBJ1-2, with D possibly matching TRBD1 (5 bases). Trimming stripped 0 bases from V and 5 bases from J, with 16 bases between. Germline CDR1 and CDR2: DFQATT and SNEGSKA (reference sequence). The CDR3 is made up of 15 amino acids. The CDR3 reads CSARDGKGIRYGYTF. The sequenced CDR3 bases are TGCAGTGCTAGAGATGGGAAGGGGATTCGGTATGGC.

A few counts support this clone. The missing CDR3 end, 3 residues past where the read stops, is filled in from the germline J gene. This chain joins TRBV6-4 and TRBJ2-1; 9 bases agree with TRBD2. J was trimmed by 2 bases and V by 3 bases; bases with no gene match: 2. In germline, CDR1 is MRHNA, CDR2 SNTAGT. This CDR3 comprises 15 residues. CDR3 DNA (partial): TGTGCCAGCAGTGATAGCGGGAGTCCCTACAATGAG. Translated: CASSDSGSPYNE. The CDR3 reads in full as CASSDSGSPYNEQFF.

This clone was counted many times. Coverage ceases 3 residues before the CDR3 finishes, and the germline J gene fills in the end. V gene TRBV5-4 combines with J gene TRBJ2-3, with no clear D. CDR3 size: 14 residues. Germline values: CDR1 SGHNT, CDR2 YYREEE (reference sequence). CDR3 in amino acids: CASSYPGDTLAQYF. The covered CDR3 bases are TGTGCCAGCAGCTACCCCGGTGATACCCTTGCG.

This clone was counted ten times or more. The read ends 3 residues shy of where the CDR3 ends; the end is completed using the germline J gene. This rearrangement joins TRBV7-8 to TRBJ2-5; possibly TRBD2 for D (5 bases). The CDR3 is 12 residues long. Trimming removed 11 bases from V and 4 bases from J, with 14 bases in between. CDR1 and CDR2 from the germline V gene are SGHVS and FQNEAQ. The CDR3 DNA, read in part, is TGTGCCGCCGGACGCGGGTCAGAGACC. This codes for CAAGRGSET. The complete CDR3 sequence is CAAGRGSETQYF.

This clone was picked up many times. The read ends 3 residues before the CDR3 terminus; that terminus is restored from the germline J gene. V is TRBV18 and J is TRBJ1-1, with D hard to call. The CDR3 totals 14 residues. Germline assignment: CDR1 KGHSH and CDR2 LQKENI. V gave up 2 bases and J gave up 5 bases, with 12 bases separating them. The sequenced CDR3 bases are TGTGCCAGCTCACCATCCTATGGAGGGACTGAA. Its translation is CASSPSYGGTE. The complete CDR3 protein is CASSPSYGGTEAFF.

To note about this clone: The read is 3 residues too short to cover the CDR3 end, so that end is filled in from the germline J gene. The chain joins TRBV6-1 to TRBJ1-2; maybe TRBD1 (5 bases). The ends were cut back, 3 bases at V and 4 bases at J, with 6 bases in the middle. The CDR3 is made up of 12 amino acids. Germline CDR1 reads MNHNS; CDR2 reads SASEGT. This chain's CDR3 is CASSEGGYGYTF. The DNA read from the CDR3 is TGTGCCAGCAGTGAGGGGGGCTATGGC.

This clone qualifies as medium-sized. Read sequence stops 3 residues before the CDR3 end, and the germline J gene provides the missing end. This rearrangement joins TRBV9 to TRBJ2-3, with 9 bases lining up with TRBD2. Trimming cost V 4 bases and J 5 bases; bases outside gene matches: 11. The germline CDR1 and CDR2 sequences are SGDLS and YYNGEE. This CDR3 region has 16 residues. CDR3 bases read: TGTGCCAGCAGCCCGCGACTAGCGGACTTAGGAGATACG. Translation gives CASSPRLADLGDT. The complete CDR3 protein is CASSPRLADLGDTQYF. Supplemented by reference TRBV9 and TRBJ2-3, the full variable domain reads DSGVTQTPKHLITATGQRVTLRCSPRSGDLSVYWYQQSLDQGLQFLIQYYNGEERAKGNILERFSAQQFPDLHSELNLSSLELGDSALYFCASSPRLADLGDTQYFGPGTRLTVL.

This clone turned up a few times. The read gets to within 3 residues of the CDR3 end, and the germline J gene fills in the rest. The chain links TRBV5-1 to TRBJ2-2, with 7 nucleotides matching TRBD2. This CDR3 has 15 amino acids. Trimming cost V 4 bases and J 6 bases; bases outside gene matches: 9. Germline V gene data show CDR1 as SGHRS and CDR2 as YFSETQ. This CDR3 is CASSLSGDSSGELFF. The sequenced part of the CDR3 DNA is TGCGCCAGCAGCCTAAGCGGGGATTCATCCGGGGAG.

This clone was detected a few times. The DNA ends 3 residues before the CDR3 does, and the rest of the CDR3 is filled in from the germline J gene. The J gene is TRBJ1-2, the V gene TRBV18, with D tentatively TRBD1 (5 bases). Trimming pared 4 bases from V and 2 bases from J, leaving 11 bases between. This CDR3 is 14 amino acids long. Germline V lookup: CDR1 KGHSH, CDR2 LQKENI. The part of the CDR3 DNA that was read is TGTGCCAGCTCACGAGGGGATGAAAACTATGGC. It translates to CASSRGDENYG. The whole CDR3 is CASSRGDENYGYTF.

Ten or more counts support this clone. The read falls 3 residues short of the CDR3 end, and the missing part is taken from the germline J gene. This chain links TRBV2 with TRBJ2-1, with 16 bases matching TRBD2. This CDR3 comprises 18 residues. CDR1 is SNHLY, CDR2 FYNNEI, per germline. V shed 6 bases, J shed 7 bases, and the junction held 12 bases outside the gene matches. The covered CDR3 bases are TGTGCCAGCAGCGTGGGACTAGCGGGAGGGCGCAGGAAGAATGAG. The encoded protein is CASSVGLAGGRRKNE. The full CDR3 protein reads CASSVGLAGGRRKNEQFF.

This clone was counted ten times or more. The CDR3 end falls 3 residues outside the read, so it is completed with the germline J gene. This rearrangement joins TRBV30 to TRBJ2-3; no definite D call. CDR3 length: 13 residues. V lost 7 bases and J 2 bases, leaving 13 bases between the germline ends. Germline CDR1 GTSNPN, CDR2 SVGIG (reference sequence). CDR3 bases read: TGTGCCTACTCCGGGTTCCCCACAGATACG. This translates into CAYSGFPTDT. The CDR3 as a whole reads CAYSGFPTDTQYF.